These 8 T cell receptor beta chains were sequenced from one sample in a study of T-cell memory formation after mild COVID-19. A single record per CDR3 protein comes from TCRdb applying MiXCR to the 5' RACE reads. The top ten clones hold around an eighth of a sample with hundreds of thousands of distinct CDR3 sequences, 25% to 30% of them seen once. Sample: PBMCs or a T cell subset sorted from them (not recorded which). Every receptor here comes from an adult woman who had mild COVID-19 (a few samples of this study predate the infection). Cell type and time point are not known.

This chain uses TRBV11-3 with TRBJ2-7; D gene ambiguous. The V end was cut by 1 base, the J end by 3 bases, with 10 bases between. There are 14 residues in the CDR3. Germline V gene lookup returns CDR1 SGHNT and CDR2 YENEEA. CDR3 coding DNA: TGTGCCAGCAGCTTAGGGAATGGAAACTACGAGCAGTACTTC. Its translation is CASSLGNGNYEQYF.

The genes are TRBV20-1 and TRBJ2-5, with 9 bases matching TRBD2. The ends lost 1 base at V and 5 bases at J; junction bases unmatched: 11. The CDR3 has 16 residues. Germline values: CDR1 DFQATT, CDR2 SNEGSKA (reference sequence). The CDR3 nucleotides read TGCAGTGCTAGAGGAGTAGCGGGGGCGAGGAGGGAGACCCAGTACTTC. Its protein product is CSARGVAGARRETQYF.

This chain joins TRBV6-1 and TRBJ2-7; 8 bases align to TRBD1. CDR1 is MNHNS and CDR2 is SASEGT in the germline V gene. This CDR3 spans 16 amino acids. The V segment lost 4 bases and the J segment 0 bases; nucleotides outside the gene matches: 8. CDR3 coding DNA: TGTGCCAGCAGTGCATACCGACAGGGGAGCTCCTACGAGCAGTACTTC. Translation gives CASSAYRQGSSYEQYF.

This clonotype was seen more than once but under ten times. The rearrangement joins TRBV5-1 to TRBJ2-5; D not certain. Germline lookup yields CDR1 SGHRS and CDR2 YFSETQ. CDR3 length: 16 amino acids. Trimming left V 0 bases short and J 2 bases short, with 14 bases between. CDR3 loop: CASSLVGSSTQETQYF. CDR3 in DNA: TGCGCCAGCAGCTTGGTCGGCAGCAGTACTCAAGAGACCCAGTACTTC.

This clonotype was seen more than once but under ten times. The chain couples TRBV15 to TRBJ2-2; 10 nucleotides match TRBD2. V trimming: 0 bases; J trimming: 6 bases; junction bases outside the gene matches: 4. CDR3 length: 16 amino acids. Germline lookup yields CDR1 LNHNV and CDR2 YYDKDF (reference sequence). The chain's CDR3 is CATSRDGLAGAGELFF. CDR3 sequence (DNA): TGTGCCACCAGCAGAGATGGCCTAGCGGGGGCCGGGGAGCTGTTTTTT.

V and J are TRBV4-1 and TRBJ2-3, with 7 bases matching TRBD2. The CDR3 has 17 amino acids. V trimming: 1 base; J trimming: 0 bases; junction bases outside the gene matches: 7. Germline V gene sequence: CDR1 MGHRA, CDR2 YSYEKL. The CDR3 region has the DNA TGCGCCAGCAGCCAAGTCTCCGCGGGGGTCAGCACAGATACGCAGTATTTT. Its translation is CASSQVSAGVSTDTQYF.

This CDR3 reads CASSPGWENTEAFF. Written as DNA, the CDR3 is TGTGCCAGCAGTCCTGGGTGGGAGAACACTGAAGCTTTCTTT. V usage is TRBV7-3 and J usage is TRBJ1-1; D call uncertain. The V gene lost 6 bases and the J gene lost 1 base, with 12 bases spanning the gap. This CDR3 contains 14 residues. Per germline, CDR1 SGHTA and CDR2 FQGTGA.

The table lists this clonotype with a few counts. This chain joins TRBV10-2 and TRBJ2-7; D gene ambiguous. CDR1 is WSHSY and CDR2 is SAAADI in the germline V gene. This CDR3 has 11 residues. The V end lost 8 bases, the J end lost 3 bases, and 8 bases lay between the germline ends. The CDR3: CASRFGYEQYF. The CDR3 DNA is TGCGCCAGCCGGTTTGGCTACGAGCAGTACTTC.